The 10 T cell receptor beta chains below were found in one sample sequenced in a study of OX40 agonist ivuxolimab in advanced cancers. Assay used: immunoSEQ multiplex PCR; TCRdb lists only in-frame clones, some missing. Counted here are around 56,000 clones, roughly four fifths occurring once; the ten biggest clones make up about 4.7%. Source: CD4+ or CD8+ T cells sorted from blood, taken in a trial of the OX40 agonist ivuxolimab. These receptors all come from an adult with an advanced solid tumor such as melanoma, head and neck, liver or kidney cancer.

V usage is TRBV27 and J usage is TRBJ1-2; 8 bases are shared with TRBD1. Germline V gives CDR1 MNHEY, CDR2 SMNVEV (reference sequence). After removal of 5 bases from V and 4 bases from J, the junction contained 6 bases not matched to a gene. The CDR3 is 14 residues long. The CDR3 reads CASSPRQGLYGYTF. As DNA, the CDR3 is TGTGCCAGCAGTCCCCGACAGGGGCTCTATGGCTACACCTTC.

The rearrangement links TRBV19 to TRBJ2-4; the D gene is possibly TRBD1 (5 bases). The CDR3 has 15 amino acids. Germline loops: CDR1 LNHDA, CDR2 SQIVND (reference sequence). The V end lost 1 base, the J end lost 3 bases, and 10 bases lay between the germline ends. CDR3 region: CASSIGGAGKNIQYF. The CDR3, as DNA: TGTGCCAGTAGTATAGGTGGGGCAGGCAAAAACATTCAGTACTTC.

The chain couples TRBV7-2 to TRBJ2-7, with a possible D match to TRBD2 (5 bases). V was pared by 2 bases and J by 2 bases, with 10 bases between. The germline CDR1 and CDR2 sequences are SGHTA and FQGNSA. CDR3 length: 14 residues. This CDR3 is CASSLIPEAYEQYF. In DNA form, the CDR3 reads TGTGCCAGCAGCTTAATACCGGAGGCCTACGAGCAGTACTTC.

This clone was seen only a few times. The chain is built from TRBV25-1 and TRBJ1-4; D unresolved. The CDR3 contains 14 residues. The V gene lost 0 bases and the J gene lost 6 bases, with 8 bases spanning the gap. Germline V gives CDR1 MGHDK, CDR2 SYGVNS. CDR3 in amino acids: CASSEYGSHEKLFF. In DNA, the CDR3 is TGTGCCAGCAGTGAATACGGCAGCCATGAAAAACTGTTTTTT.

V gene TRBV2 combines with J gene TRBJ1-1; no firm D call. The V gene's germline CDR1 is SNHLY and CDR2 FYNNEI. The CDR3 sequence is 13 residues long. The V end lost 6 bases, the J end lost 1 base, and 9 bases lay between the germline ends. In nucleotides, the CDR3 is TGTGCCAGCAGCGCCCTTGGGAACACTGAAGCTTTCTTT. Protein sequence: CASSALGNTEAFF.

This chain joins TRBV6-1 and TRBJ2-5; the D gene is possibly TRBD2 (5 bases). Looked up from germline, CDR1 is MNHNS and CDR2 is SASEGT. The CDR3 contains 14 residues. V was cut by 3 bases and J by 4 bases, with 12 bases left in between. The CDR3 region has the DNA TGTGCCAGCAGTGACCCTACTAGAGGAGAGACCCAGTACTTC. Protein product: CASSDPTRGETQYF.

The J gene is TRBJ2-7, the V gene TRBV11-2, with 9 bases aligning to TRBD2. CDR3 length equals 14 residues. CDR1 is SGHAT and CDR2 is FQNNGV in the germline V gene. The ends lost 7 bases at V and 2 bases at J; junction bases unmatched: 6. The CDR3 reads CASKGLAGPYEQYF. The CDR3 coding sequence is TGTGCCAGCAAGGGGCTAGCGGGACCCTACGAGCAGTACTTC.

The CDR3 DNA reads TGTGCCAGCAGCTTGGGCTCGTTCGGGGCGCTCAACGAGCAGTACTTC. As protein: CASSLGSFGALNEQYF. The chain is built from TRBV5-4 and TRBJ2-7; D may be TRBD1 or TRBD2 (5 bases each). The CDR3 has 16 amino acids. V dropped 0 bases and J dropped 5 bases, with 18 bases sitting between them. From germline, CDR1 is SGHNT and CDR2 YYREEE (reference sequence).

CDR3 amino acids: CASSWGDQPQHF. The CDR3 region has the DNA TGTGCCAGTAGTTGGGGGGATCAGCCCCAGCATTTT. The chain carries TRBV19 and TRBJ1-5; TRBD1 is a possible D gene (5 bases). The CDR3 has 12 residues. V was shortened by 5 bases and J by 5 bases, with 7 bases between the two germline ends. From germline, CDR1 is LNHDA and CDR2 SQIVND (reference sequence). Variable domain in full (rest from reference TRBV19 and TRBJ1-5): DGGITQSPKYLFRKEGQNVTLSCEQNLNHDAMYWYRQDPGQGLRLIYYSQIVNDFQKGDIAEGYSVSREKKESFPLTVTSAQKNPTAFYLCASSWGDQPQHFGDGTRLSIL.

V is TRBV13 and J is TRBJ2-1; 10 bases match TRBD2. This CDR3 is 17 amino acids long. The germline V gene encodes CDR1 PRHDT and CDR2 FYEKMQ (reference sequence). The ends lost 5 bases at V and 0 bases at J; junction bases unmatched: 7. The CDR3 nucleotides read TGTGCCAGCAGCGCCTCTAGCGGGAGTAGCTCCTACAATGAGCAGTTCTTC. Translating gives CASSASSGSSSYNEQFF.